These 9 T cell receptor beta chains came from one sample sequenced in a study of beta chain features in type 1 diabetes. Expressed TCRB transcripts were sequenced because the entire RNA isolate underwent reverse transcription. TCRdb's copy holds only in-frame clones and misses some; the assay was immunoSEQ multiplex PCR. The sample includes about 320,000 clones, less than 15% of them seen just once. The sequencing input was central memory CD4+ T cells from blood. Receptor source: a man aged 25-45 years in good health.

This clone was seen a handful of times. V and J are TRBV10-3 and TRBJ2-1, with D possibly TRBD2 on 5 matching bases. The CDR3 loop spans 13 amino acids. The V gene's germline CDR1 is ENHRY and CDR2 SYGVKD. V shed 2 bases and J shed 12 bases, with 14 bases lying between them. This chain's CDR3 is CAISENSGVWQFF. The CDR3 region has the DNA TGTGCCATCAGTGAGAATTCCGGGGTTTGGCAGTTCTTC.

This clone was seen just once. The CDR3 DNA reads TGCGCCAGCTGCCGGGACCCCGACTGCAATGAGCAGTTCTTC. Amino acids: CASCRDPDCNEQFF. The chain employs TRBV5-1 and TRBJ2-1; tentatively, D is TRBD1 or TRBD2 (5 bases each). The V gene's germline CDR1 is SGHRS and CDR2 YFSETQ. The CDR3 sequence is 14 residues long. The ends were cut back, 7 bases at V and 6 bases at J, with 17 bases in the middle.

This clone has only a few counts. This sequence joins TRBV6-1 and TRBJ2-5; D remains ambiguous. This CDR3 spans 13 amino acids. Germline values: CDR1 MNHNS, CDR2 SASEGT. Trimming pared 2 bases from V and 3 bases from J, leaving 7 bases between. DNA of the CDR3: TGTGCCAGCAGTGAATATAAGGAAGAGACCCAGTACTTC. It codes for CASSEYKEETQYF.

The table lists this clone with a few counts. The chain carries TRBV5-1 and TRBJ1-1; D unclear. With 4 bases removed from V and 3 bases from J, the gap between germline ends came to 10 bases. Looked up from germline, CDR1 is SGHRS and CDR2 is YFSETQ. CDR3 size: 13 residues. As DNA, the CDR3 is TGCGCCAGCAGCGTACGGTGGGACACTGAAGCTTTCTTT. Amino acid sequence: CASSVRWDTEAFF.

The chain uses TRBV4-1 and TRBJ2-5, with D perhaps matching TRBD1 (6 bases). V gave up 4 bases and J gave up 5 bases, with 17 bases separating them. The CDR3 covers 15 residues. CDR1 is MGHRA, CDR2 YSYEKL, per germline. CDR3 loop: CASSLRLGAQETQYF. The CDR3 DNA sequence: TGCGCCAGCAGCCTGAGACTGGGGGCGCAGGAGACCCAGTACTTC.

The gene calls are TRBV7-6 and TRBJ1-1; TRBD1 might be the D (6 bases). V lost 5 bases and J 1 base, leaving 14 bases between the germline ends. This CDR3 has 15 residues. Per the germline V gene, CDR1 is SGHVS and CDR2 is FNYEAQ. CDR3 sequence (DNA): TGTGCCAGCAGCACTCCCGGAGGGGGGAACACTGAAGCTTTCTTT. Amino acid sequence: CASSTPGGGNTEAFF.

The V and J genes are TRBV13 and TRBJ2-3; TRBD1 aligns across 9 bases. V was clipped by 5 bases and J by 4 bases; unmatched bases: 7. Germline values: CDR1 PRHDT, CDR2 FYEKMQ (reference sequence). The CDR3 covers 15 residues. CDR3 sequence: CASSLLDRGADTQYF. The CDR3 DNA follows: TGTGCCAGCAGCCTCCTGGACAGGGGCGCAGATACGCAGTATTTT.

This clone has just a few counts. The chain carries TRBV6-1 and TRBJ2-7; 10 positions agree with TRBD1. From germline, CDR1 is MNHNS and CDR2 SASEGT. Unmatched junction bases numbered 10, after V lost 5 bases and J lost 6 bases. This CDR3 is built from 15 residues. CDR3 in amino acids: CASSTRDRGGGEQYF. In DNA form, the CDR3 reads TGTGCCAGCAGTACCCGGGACAGGGGAGGGGGCGAGCAGTACTTC.

This clone was observed a handful of times. This chain links TRBV30 with TRBJ1-1; no definite D call. The CDR3 runs to 15 residues. The germline CDR1 and CDR2 sequences are GTSNPN and SVGIG (reference sequence). V gave up 3 bases and J gave up 1 base, with 15 bases separating them. CDR3 bases: TGTGCCTGGAGGCGGGTCCGGGGTCGGAACACTGAAGCTTTCTTT. This gives the protein CAWRRVRGRNTEAFF.